This entry describes one T cell receptor beta chain. This clonotype was seen at least ten times. There is no known antigen for this receptor. No clone much larger than this one lies a single base away; base qualities are absent. The library relied on 5' RACE. A second roughly 6 to 12 cycle PCR used a sample-barcoded 5' primer and a J-beta primer mix. A template-switch 5' adaptor carrying 12 random nucleotides introduced a unique molecular identifier onto each TCR beta cDNA molecule. At least 2.5 million CDR3-containing paired-end reads were obtained from each sample. All of the RNA was converted into first-strand cDNA using the Mint cDNA synthesis kit, with a TRBC-specific oligonucleotide serving as the primer. Following uracil-DNA glycosylase treatment, a first 18-cycle PCR with universal primers M1SS and BC2_uni_R was performed on all cDNA. The authors' analysis ran thus. For normalization, 1 million high-quality reads were randomly selected from each sample, with every read carrying a distinct molecular identifier. Instead of being binned into consensus sequences, reads with shared molecular identifiers were discarded. MiTCR, run with a Q25 quality threshold and the strictest error-elimination algorithm, handled CDR3 identification, clonotype clustering and error correction. A nonparametric unseen species model with Euler transformation was used to estimate lower-bound total TCR beta diversity. The raw public reads went through TCRdb reprocessing: fastp at Q25, MiXCR clone calling, in-frame beta chains kept. All rows with the same CDR3 protein become a single entry with the most common DNA and genes. In this record, the V and J calls reflect TCRdb's handling and not the investigators' own analysis. The sample table contains some 1.8 million distinct CDR3 sequences; only one count was recorded for roughly 43% of them. The ten largest make up about 23% of the sample.

Donors were 39 systemically healthy Caucasian individuals from Russia aged roughly 6 to 100 years. Each donor gave ten milliliters of peripheral blood, collected into EDTA-treated Vacutainer tubes. Ficoll-Paque density-gradient centrifugation was used to isolate PBMCs, with at least 6.5 million per sample. Total RNA was extracted from PBMCs with Trizol reagent, with at least 5.5 micrograms obtained per sample. For every donor, flow cytometry on a PBMC aliquot measured the percentage of naive CD45RAhigh/CD27high T cells. The sample originates from a study of blood T cells in healthy people across ages (dated by TCRdb to the mid-2010s). Concerning the study at large: In model experiments, roughly one uniquely barcoded TCR beta cDNA molecule per two T cells was captured by template switching. Using deep sequencing normalized with unique cDNA molecular identifiers, the study measured how TCR beta repertoire diversity changes with age. To avoid experimental bias, donors of different ages were spread randomly across the sequencing lanes. Using the same blood draw, the study looked at two additional independent replicas of 1 million unique cDNA reads for two donors, one aged 18 to 30 and the other aged 80 or older. Four age groups were formed from the donors: young (average about 16 years), middle-aged (just under 40), aged (about 62) and long-lived (around 82).

The CDR3 spans 12 residues, from the cysteine through the phenylalanine. Just CDR3 DNA is preserved here, 36 bases in frame from base 1. V is shortened by 6 bases, J by 3 bases, and the region joining them spans 8 bases. Results and caveats for the whole study, not just this receptor: A strong correlation was found between observed TCR beta diversity and the percentage of naive T cells measured by flow cytometry. Because donor CMV infection status was unknown, age-related changes in expanded clonotypes were potentially confounded. Observed TCR beta diversity per million T cells fell roughly linearly with age, and a significant reduction was already apparent by age roughly 40. Because profiling used bulk unsorted PBMCs, naive and antigen-experienced compartments could not be compared conclusively. The long-lived group showed more naive CD4+ T cells, fewer expanded clones and increased TCR diversity than the aged group, suggesting age selection. Estimates of total diversity based on one million sequenced T cells were regarded as lower bounds and as underestimates.

Input material: blood. The origin of this receptor is a human donor in good health. The rearrangement joined TRBV12-3 or TRBV12-4 to TRBJ2-5, with an unclear D gene assignment. The base sequence is TGTGCCAGCAGCTTAAGGGAAGAGACCCAGTACTTC. This encodes CASSLREETQYF.